Below, one T cell receptor beta chain is given with its context. This specimen comes from a study of blood T cell repertoires in COVID-19. On the study more broadly: From T cells, B-cell-depleted T cells, or PBMCs came the material, which was cDNA or gDNA.

Original processing notes: Amplifying reference gene primers gave estimates of nucleated cell counts. Produced via immunoSEQ multiplex PCR; TCRdb's table is partial and in-frame only. Clone size and V and J calls were adopted from that table, with D and trimming inferred from the DNA. The sample has about 180,000 clones, roughly 88% seen once. Losses at the gene ends were 8 bases for V and 7 bases for J; bases not matched to a gene: 5. Germline assignment: CDR1 MNHEY and CDR2 SVGAGI. CDR3 length equals 12 residues. This receptor was obtained from a man between 60 and 75 years old with acute or convalescent COVID-19. The rearrangement uses TRBV6-5 and TRBJ2-1; 7 bases line up with TRBD2. The sample comprised peripheral blood. The CDR3 DNA reads TGTGCCAGCTCCCTTAGCGGGAATGAGCAGTTCTTC. Translation: CASSLSGNEQFF.